The rows below give T cell receptor beta chains drawn from one sample of a study of blood T cell repertoires in COVID-19. Method: immunoSEQ multiplex PCR; TCRdb's copy keeps in-frame clones and lacks some. The sample has 40,000 or so clones, 70% to 85% seen once. The sequencing input was peripheral blood. These receptors came from a human donor with acute or convalescent COVID-19. The donor label of this sample is uncertain. Each CDR3 is given with its conserved first and last residue. D genes are given only for firm matches. Expanded clones are given a class, and other clones once, few, many or no size at all.

J gene,clone size,V gene,D gene,CDR3 DNA,CDR3 protein
TRBJ1-5,NA,TRBV12-5,TRBD1,TGTGCTAGTGGTTTGGAGACAGGGAATCAGCCCCAGCATTTT,CASGLETGNQPQHF
TRBJ2-7,NA,TRBV7-2,NA,TGTGCCAGCAGCAAAACCAGCCGGGACTGGGCTAGGGAGCAGTACTTC,CASSKTSRDWAREQYF
TRBJ2-7,once,TRBV7-7,TRBD1,TGTGCTAGCAGCTTAGTGGGGACAGGGGGCTTATACGAGCAGTACTTC,CASSLVGTGGLYEQYF
TRBJ1-3,few,TRBV6-1,NA,TGTGCCAGCAGTGAATCTCGGACAGCGCTTGGAAACACCATATATTTT,CASSESRTALGNTIYF
TRBJ2-1,few,TRBV30,NA,TGTGCCTGGAGTCTTATACAGGGATACAATGAGCAGTTCTTC,CAWSLIQGYNEQFF
TRBJ2-5,NA,TRBV7-2,TRBD1,TGTGCCAGCAGCGTCCGAGCGACAGGGTCAGGGGAGACCCAGTACTTC,CASSVRATGSGETQYF
TRBJ1-4,NA,TRBV7-8,TRBD1,TGTGCCAGCAGCCAATCCGGGACAGACGAAAAACTGTTTTTT,CASSQSGTDEKLFF
TRBJ1-5,NA,TRBV6-5,NA,TGTGCCAGCAGACCCTCCGGGACATTGGATCAGCCCCAGCATTTT,CASRPSGTLDQPQHF
TRBJ2-7,NA,TRBV11-3,TRBD2,TGTGCCAGCAGCTTAGGAAAGGGACTAGCGGGAACGGGCGAGCAGTACTTC,CASSLGKGLAGTGEQYF
TRBJ2-7,NA,TRBV15,NA,TGTGCCACCAGCAGATTACAGGGCCACGAGCAGTACTTC,CATSRLQGHEQYF
TRBJ2-1,NA,TRBV9,NA,TGTGCCAGCAGCCCACGGAGGCTAGAGAGCTCCTACAATGAGCAGTTCTTC,CASSPRRLESSYNEQFF
TRBJ1-6,NA,TRBV6-5,NA,TGTGCCAGCAGTCTGGGGGCGTATAGTAATTCACCCCTCCACTTT,CASSLGAYSNSPLHF
TRBJ1-1,NA,TRBV29-1,NA,TGCAGCGTTGACAGGGGCCGTGAAGCTTTCTTT,CSVDRGREAFF
TRBJ2-7,NA,TRBV5-1,TRBD2,TGCGCCAGCAGCTGGGCGGGGGACGAGCAGTACTTC,CASSWAGDEQYF
TRBJ1-4,NA,TRBV5-1,NA,TGCGCCAGCAGCGACCCCTACAGCACCGGTGAAAAACTGTTTTTT,CASSDPYSTGEKLFF
TRBJ2-2,NA,TRBV5-3,TRBD2,TGTGCCAGAAGCGCTAGCGGGGCTACTAACACCGGGGAGCTGTTTTTT,CARSASGATNTGELFF
TRBJ2-1,NA,TRBV27,TRBD1,TGTGCCAGCAGTTTATCAGGACAGGGTCCTTATGAGCAGTTCTTC,CASSLSGQGPYEQFF
TRBJ2-6,NA,TRBV25-1,NA,TGTGCCAGCAGTGAATTTGGGGGGACGGGGGCCAACGTCCTGACTTTC,CASSEFGGTGANVLTF
TRBJ2-7,NA,TRBV7-3,NA,TGTGCCAGCAGCTTAACGATCGGGGACGAGCAGTACTTC,CASSLTIGDEQYF
TRBJ1-5,NA,TRBV27,NA,TGTGCCAGCAGTTTAGAGGCGGAGATCAATCAGCCCCAGCATTTT,CASSLEAEINQPQHF
TRBJ2-2,NA,TRBV27,NA,TGTGCCAGCAGTTTATCGGGATGGACAGGAGGGAGCGGGGAGCTGTTTTTT,CASSLSGWTGGSGELFF
TRBJ2-1,NA,TRBV10-2,TRBD2,TGCGCCAGCACGGGACTAGCGGGAGGGCCTAACTTCAATGAGCAGTTCTTC,CASTGLAGGPNFNEQFF